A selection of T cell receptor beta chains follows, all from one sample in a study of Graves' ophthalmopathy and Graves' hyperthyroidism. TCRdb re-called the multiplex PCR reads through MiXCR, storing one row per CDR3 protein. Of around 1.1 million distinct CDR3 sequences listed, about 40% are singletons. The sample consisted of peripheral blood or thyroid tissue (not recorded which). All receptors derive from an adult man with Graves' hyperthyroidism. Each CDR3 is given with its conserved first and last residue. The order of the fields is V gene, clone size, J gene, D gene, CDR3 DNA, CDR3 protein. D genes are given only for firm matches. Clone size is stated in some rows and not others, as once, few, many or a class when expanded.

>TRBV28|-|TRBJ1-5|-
TGTGCCAGCAGACCTTACTCTCTAGGGCCCCTTATGAAGCCCCAGCATTTT
CASRPYSLGPLMKPQHF
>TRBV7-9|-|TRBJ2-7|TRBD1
TGTGCCAGCAGCTTCGGACAGGGGCGGCACGAGCAGTACTTC
CASSFGQGRHEQYF
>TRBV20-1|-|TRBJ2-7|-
TGCAGTGCTCGGGGGGCCCAAACCTACGAGCAGTACTTC
CSARGAQTYEQYF
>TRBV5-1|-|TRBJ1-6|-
TGCGCCAGCAGCTTGGAGTGGGGCTGGCAATCACCCCTCCACTTT
CASSLEWGWQSPLHF
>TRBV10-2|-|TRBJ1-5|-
TGCGCCAGCACACCGACGATCAATCAGCCCCAGCATTTT
CASTPTINQPQHF
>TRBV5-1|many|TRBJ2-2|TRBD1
TGCGCCAGCAGCGGGACAGGGTTGAACACCGGGGAGCTGTTTTTT
CASSGTGLNTGELFF
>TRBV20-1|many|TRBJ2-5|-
TGCAGTGCTCTACGGACCATCCAAGAGACCCAGTACTTC
CSALRTIQETQYF
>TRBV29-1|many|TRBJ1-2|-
TGCAGCGTTGCCAGGTTAGCCCACTTC
CSVARLAHF
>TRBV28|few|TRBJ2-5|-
TGTGCCAGCAGTGCAATTTCGGAAGAGACCCAGTACTTC
CASSAISEETQYF
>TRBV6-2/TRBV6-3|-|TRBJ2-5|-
TGTGCCAGCAGTTACTCTCCAGGAACCAATCAGCCCCAGTACTTC
CASSYSPGTNQPQYF
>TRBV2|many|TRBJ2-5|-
TGTGCCAGCAGTGACGGGCCAAGGCCCCAAGAGACCCAGTACTTC
CASSDGPRPQETQYF
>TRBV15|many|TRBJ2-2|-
TGTGCCACCAGCAAATTAGGTATAGGGATTGGCACCGGGGAGCTGTTTTTT
CATSKLGIGIGTGELFF
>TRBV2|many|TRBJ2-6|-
TGTGCCAGCAGTGAGTCGGGGGGCGCTTCTGGGGCCAACGTCCTGACTTTC
CASSESGGASGANVLTF
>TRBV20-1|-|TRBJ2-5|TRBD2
TGCAGTGCTAGAGAGCCGGATATCCGGAATGGGCCTAGCGGGGCCGGGCAGTACTTC
CSAREPDIRNGPSGAGQYF
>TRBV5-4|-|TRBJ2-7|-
TGTGCCAGCGTTGGGGTTGGGGGAAGCTCCTACGAGCAGTACTTC
CASVGVGGSSYEQYF
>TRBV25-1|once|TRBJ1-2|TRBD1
TGTCCCGACAGGGATCGAAATGGCTACACCTTC
CPDRDRNGYTF
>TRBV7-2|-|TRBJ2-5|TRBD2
TGTGCCAGCAGCTTATCGCGAACTAGCGGGGGGGCTATGGAGACCCAGTACTTC
CASSLSRTSGGAMETQYF
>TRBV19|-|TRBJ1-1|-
TGTGCCAGTAGTCCCACAGGGACAATAGAAGCTTTCTTT
CASSPTGTIEAFF
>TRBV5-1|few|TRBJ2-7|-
TGCGCCAGCAGCTCCCTAGGCTTGGGGGGCTACGAGCAGTACTTC
CASSSLGLGGYEQYF
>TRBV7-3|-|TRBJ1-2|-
TGTGCCAGCAGCCCTGACCATCCCTCCCCTGGAGGCTACACCTTC
CASSPDHPSPGGYTF
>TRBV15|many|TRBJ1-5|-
TGTGCCACCAGCAGAGCGCGGCAGGTCCTCCACCAATATAGCAATCAGCCCCAGCATTTT
CATSRARQVLHQYSNQPQHF
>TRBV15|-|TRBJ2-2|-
TGTGCCACCAGCAGAGAACGGGGTTCCGGGGAGCTGTTTTTT
CATSRERGSGELFF
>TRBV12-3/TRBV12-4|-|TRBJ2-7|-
TGTGCCAGCGGGCGGGACACCTACGAGCAGTACTTC
CASGRDTYEQYF
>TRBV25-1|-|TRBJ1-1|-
TGTGCCAGCAGTGCTAGGAAGGGCAGCCTGAACACTGAAGCTTTCTTT
CASSARKGSLNTEAFF
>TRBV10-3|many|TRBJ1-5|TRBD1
TGTGCCATCAACAGGGGGGAGAATCAGCCCCAGCATTTT
CAINRGENQPQHF
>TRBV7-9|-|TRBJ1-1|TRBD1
TGTGCCAGCAGCTCGACAGGGCCGTCGGAAGCTTTCTTT
CASSSTGPSEAFF
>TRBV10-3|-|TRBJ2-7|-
TGTGCCACACAGACAGAGCTAGCAGAGGAGCAGTACTTT
CATQTELAEEQYF
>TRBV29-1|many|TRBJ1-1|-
TGCAGCGGTGGACAGATGAACACTGAAGCTTTCTTT
CSGGQMNTEAFF
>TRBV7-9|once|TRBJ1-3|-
TGTGCCAGCAGGCCCGCTGGGTCCAGGGACTCTGGAAACACCATATATTTT
CASRPAGSRDSGNTIYF
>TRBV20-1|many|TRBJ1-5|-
TGCAGTGCTAGGGGGGTAGGGAATCAGCCCCAGCATTTT
CSARGVGNQPQHF
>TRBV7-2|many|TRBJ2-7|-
TGTGCCAGCAGCTCCGAGGGGGGTCCCTACGAGCAGTACTTC
CASSSEGGPYEQYF
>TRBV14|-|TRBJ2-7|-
TGTGCCAGCAGTGAATACATGGGGGCATCCTACGAGCAGTACTTC
CASSEYMGASYEQYF
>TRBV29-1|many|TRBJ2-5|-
TGCAGCGTACGATTCCCTGGAGGGTATGAGACCCAGTACTTC
CSVRFPGGYETQYF
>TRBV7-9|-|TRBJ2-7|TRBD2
TGTGCCAGCAGCTTAGGTTTAGGGACTAGCGGCTACGAGCAGTACTTC
CASSLGLGTSGYEQYF
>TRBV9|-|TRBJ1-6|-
TGTGCCAGCAGCGTAGCGGACCCCCACTTT
CASSVADPHF
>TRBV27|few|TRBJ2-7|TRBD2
TGTGCCAGCAGTTATGGGACTAGCGGGACGGGGCAGTACTTC
CASSYGTSGTGQYF
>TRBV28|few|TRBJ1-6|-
TGTGCCAGCAGTTTAATTATGAATTCACCCCTCCACTTT
CASSLIMNSPLHF
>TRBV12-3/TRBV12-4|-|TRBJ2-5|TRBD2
TGTGCCAGCAGTCCGACTAGCGGGGGGTACCAAGAGACCCAGTACTTC
CASSPTSGGYQETQYF
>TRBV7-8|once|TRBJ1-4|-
TGTGCCAGCAGTTTTTCGGCGATGGGTTTCGGTGAAAAACTGTTTTTT
CASSFSAMGFGEKLFF
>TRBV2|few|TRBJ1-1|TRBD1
TGTGCCAGCAGCAGCTGGGACAGGGGCATGAACACTGAAGCTTTCTTT
CASSSWDRGMNTEAFF
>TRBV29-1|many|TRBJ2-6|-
TGCAGCGTTGTAGGCGGATCCGGGGCCAACGTCCTGACTTTC
CSVVGGSGANVLTF
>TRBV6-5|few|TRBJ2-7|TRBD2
TGTGCCAGCAGTCGGACTAGCGGGAGCTTCGGAGACGAGCAGTACTTC
CASSRTSGSFGDEQYF
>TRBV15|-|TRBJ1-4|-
TGTGCCACCGGGGACCGGAGTGAAAAACTGTTTTTT
CATGDRSEKLFF
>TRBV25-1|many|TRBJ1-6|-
TGTGCCAGCAGTGGTGCGGAGCGGAATTCACCCCTCCACTTT
CASSGAERNSPLHF
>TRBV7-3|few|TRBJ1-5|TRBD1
TGTGCCAGCAGCCTAGGAAACATTGGACAGGGCCTCAATCAGCCCCAGCATTTT
CASSLGNIGQGLNQPQHF
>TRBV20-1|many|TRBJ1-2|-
TGCAGTGCTAGATCAGGGCAGTTCACAAACTATGGCTACACCTTC
CSARSGQFTNYGYTF
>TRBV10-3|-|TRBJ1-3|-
TGTGCCATCAGTGTCGGGGGGGCAGGAAACACCATATATTTT
CAISVGGAGNTIYF
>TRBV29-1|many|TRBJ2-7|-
TGCAGCGTTGTAGGTGGGGCCTACGAGCAGTACTTC
CSVVGGAYEQYF
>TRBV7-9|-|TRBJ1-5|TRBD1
TGTGCCAGCAGCAAGGGACAGGGCGTGGAGACCCAGCATTTT
CASSKGQGVETQHF
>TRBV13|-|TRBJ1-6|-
TGTGCCAGCAGCTTAGGAGGGGCAGGGATGACTTCACCCCTCCACTTT
CASSLGGAGMTSPLHF
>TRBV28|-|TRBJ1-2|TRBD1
TGTGCCAGCAGCGGACAGGGTCGAGGCTACACCTTC
CASSGQGRGYTF
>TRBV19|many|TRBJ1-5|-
TGTGCCAGTAGTTGGCCGGGCGGCAATCAGCCCCAGCATTTT
CASSWPGGNQPQHF
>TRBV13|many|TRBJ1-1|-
TGTGCCAGCAGCGAAATAGGGGCCCACCCGGTGGGTGAAGCTTTCTTT
CASSEIGAHPVGEAFF
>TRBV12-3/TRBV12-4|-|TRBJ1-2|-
TGTGCCAGCAGTTTATCAGAGGGTACCCCTGGCTACACCTTC
CASSLSEGTPGYTF
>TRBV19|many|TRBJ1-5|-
TGTGCCAGTAGGCAACAGGGTAGCAATCAGCCCCAGCATTTT
CASRQQGSNQPQHF
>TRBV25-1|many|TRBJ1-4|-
TGTGCCAGCAGTGAAAGGCTAGCAACTAATGAAAAACTGTTTTTT
CASSERLATNEKLFF